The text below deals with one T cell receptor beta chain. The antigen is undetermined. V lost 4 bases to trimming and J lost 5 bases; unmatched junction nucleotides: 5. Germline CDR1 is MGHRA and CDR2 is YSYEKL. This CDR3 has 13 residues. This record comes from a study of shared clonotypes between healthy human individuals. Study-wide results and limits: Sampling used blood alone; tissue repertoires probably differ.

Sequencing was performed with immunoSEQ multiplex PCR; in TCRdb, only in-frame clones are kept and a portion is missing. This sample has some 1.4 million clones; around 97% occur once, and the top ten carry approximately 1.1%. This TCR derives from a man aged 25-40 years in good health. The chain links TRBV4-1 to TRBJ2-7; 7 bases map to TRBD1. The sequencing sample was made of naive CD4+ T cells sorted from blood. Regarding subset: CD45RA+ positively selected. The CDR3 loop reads CASSPDREDEQYF. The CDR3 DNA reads TGCGCCAGCAGCCCCGACAGGGAAGACGAGCAGTACTTC.